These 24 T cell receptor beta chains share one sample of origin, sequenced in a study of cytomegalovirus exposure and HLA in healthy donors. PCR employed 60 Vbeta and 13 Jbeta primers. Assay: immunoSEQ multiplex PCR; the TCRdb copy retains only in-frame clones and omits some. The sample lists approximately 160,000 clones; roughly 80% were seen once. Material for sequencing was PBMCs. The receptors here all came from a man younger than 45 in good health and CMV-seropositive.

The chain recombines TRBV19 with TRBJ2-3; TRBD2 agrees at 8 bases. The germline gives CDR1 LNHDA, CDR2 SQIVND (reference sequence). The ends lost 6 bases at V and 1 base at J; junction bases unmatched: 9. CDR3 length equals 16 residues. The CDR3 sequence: CASSFPGLGGTDTQYF. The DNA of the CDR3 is TGTGCCAGTAGCTTTCCGGGACTAGGGGGCACAGATACGCAGTATTTT.

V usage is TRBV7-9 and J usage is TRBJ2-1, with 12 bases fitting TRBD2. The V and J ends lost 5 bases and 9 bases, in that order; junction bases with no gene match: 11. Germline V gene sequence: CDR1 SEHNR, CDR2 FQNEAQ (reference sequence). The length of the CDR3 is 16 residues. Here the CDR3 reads CASSPPTSGSSIEQFF. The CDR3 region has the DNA TGTGCCAGCAGCCCCCCGACTAGCGGGAGTTCTATTGAGCAGTTCTTC.

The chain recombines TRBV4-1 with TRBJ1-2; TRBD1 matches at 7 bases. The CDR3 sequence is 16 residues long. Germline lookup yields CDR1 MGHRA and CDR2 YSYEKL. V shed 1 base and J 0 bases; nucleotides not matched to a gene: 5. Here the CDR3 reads CASSQVRTGSNYGYTF. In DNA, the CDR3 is TGCGCCAGCAGCCAAGTCCGGACAGGTTCTAACTATGGCTACACCTTC.

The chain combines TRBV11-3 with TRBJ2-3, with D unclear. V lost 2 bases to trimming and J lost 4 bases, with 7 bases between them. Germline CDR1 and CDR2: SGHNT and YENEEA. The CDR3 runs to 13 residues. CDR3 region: CASSLQSADTQYF. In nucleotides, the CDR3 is TGTGCCAGCAGCTTACAGAGCGCAGATACGCAGTATTTT.

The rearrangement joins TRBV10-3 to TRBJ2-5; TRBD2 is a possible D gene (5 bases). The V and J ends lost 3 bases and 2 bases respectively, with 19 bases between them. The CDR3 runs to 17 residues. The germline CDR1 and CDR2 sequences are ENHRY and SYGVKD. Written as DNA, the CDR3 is TGTGCCATCAGTGACCCAGTCACGGGAAAGTTACAAGAGACCCAGTACTTC. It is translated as CAISDPVTGKLQETQYF.

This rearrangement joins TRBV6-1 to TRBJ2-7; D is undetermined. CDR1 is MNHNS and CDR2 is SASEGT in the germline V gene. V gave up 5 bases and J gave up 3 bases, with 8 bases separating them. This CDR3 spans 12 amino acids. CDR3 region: CASSTDFYEQYF. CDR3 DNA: TGTGCCAGCAGTACAGATTTCTACGAGCAGTACTTC.

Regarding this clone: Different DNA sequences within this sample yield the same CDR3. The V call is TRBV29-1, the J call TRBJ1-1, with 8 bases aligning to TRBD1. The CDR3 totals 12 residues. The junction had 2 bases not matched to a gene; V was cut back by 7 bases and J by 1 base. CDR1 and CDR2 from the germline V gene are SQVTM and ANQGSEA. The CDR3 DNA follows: TGCAGCGCCGACAGGGGGAACACTGAAGCTTTCTTT. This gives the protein CSADRGNTEAFF.

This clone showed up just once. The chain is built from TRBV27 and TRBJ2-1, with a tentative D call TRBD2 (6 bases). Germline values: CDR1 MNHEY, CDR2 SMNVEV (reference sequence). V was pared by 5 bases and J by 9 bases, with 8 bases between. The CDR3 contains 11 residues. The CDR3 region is CASSPGLEQFF. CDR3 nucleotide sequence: TGTGCCAGCAGTCCGGGACTTGAGCAGTTCTTC.

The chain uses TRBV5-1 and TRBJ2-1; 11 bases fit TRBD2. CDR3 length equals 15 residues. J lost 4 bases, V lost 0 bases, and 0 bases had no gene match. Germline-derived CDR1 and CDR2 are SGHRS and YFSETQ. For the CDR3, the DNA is TGCGCCAGCAGCTTGGCTAGCGGGGGGTACAATGAGCAGTTCTTC. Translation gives CASSLASGGYNEQFF.

The CDR3 region has the DNA TGTGCCAGTAGTCCACGGACAGGGGCCGGACTGTTTTTT. This encodes CASSPRTGAGLFF. The genes are TRBV19 and TRBJ1-4; 9 bases line up with TRBD1. The V segment lost 5 bases and the J segment 13 bases; nucleotides outside the gene matches: 8. The germline V gene encodes CDR1 LNHDA and CDR2 SQIVND (reference sequence). The CDR3 is made up of 13 amino acids.

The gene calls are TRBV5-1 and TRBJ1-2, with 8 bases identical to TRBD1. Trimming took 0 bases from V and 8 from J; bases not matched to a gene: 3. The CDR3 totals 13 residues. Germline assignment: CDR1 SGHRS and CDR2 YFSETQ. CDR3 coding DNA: TGCGCCAGCAGCTTGGGCAGGGGGCAAGGCTACACCTTC. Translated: CASSLGRGQGYTF.

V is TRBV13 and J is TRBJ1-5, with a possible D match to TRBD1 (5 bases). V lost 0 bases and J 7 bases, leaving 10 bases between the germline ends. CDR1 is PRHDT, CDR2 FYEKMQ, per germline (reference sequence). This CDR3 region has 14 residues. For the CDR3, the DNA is TGTGCCAGCAGCTTAGGACAGGCCTACCAGCCCCAGCATTTT. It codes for CASSLGQAYQPQHF.

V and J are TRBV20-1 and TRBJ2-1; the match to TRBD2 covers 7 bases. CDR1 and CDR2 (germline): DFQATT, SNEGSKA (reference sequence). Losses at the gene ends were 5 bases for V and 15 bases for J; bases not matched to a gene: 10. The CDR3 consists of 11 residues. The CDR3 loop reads CSAQVAGPRFF. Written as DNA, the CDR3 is TGCAGTGCTCAGGTAGCGGGTCCAAGGTTCTTC.

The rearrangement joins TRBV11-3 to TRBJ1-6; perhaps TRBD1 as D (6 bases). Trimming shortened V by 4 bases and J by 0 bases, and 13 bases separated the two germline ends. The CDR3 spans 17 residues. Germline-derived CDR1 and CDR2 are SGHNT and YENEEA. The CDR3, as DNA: TGTGCCAGCAGCTACCCGGGACAACACTCCTATAATTCACCCCTCCACTTT. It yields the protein CASSYPGQHSYNSPLHF.

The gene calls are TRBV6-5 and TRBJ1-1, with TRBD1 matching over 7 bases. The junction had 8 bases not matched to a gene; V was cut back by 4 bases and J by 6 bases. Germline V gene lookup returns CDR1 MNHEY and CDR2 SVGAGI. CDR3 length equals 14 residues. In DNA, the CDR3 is TGTGCCAGCAGTTTCCCCGGGACAGAATCTGAAGCTTTCTTT. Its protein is CASSFPGTESEAFF.

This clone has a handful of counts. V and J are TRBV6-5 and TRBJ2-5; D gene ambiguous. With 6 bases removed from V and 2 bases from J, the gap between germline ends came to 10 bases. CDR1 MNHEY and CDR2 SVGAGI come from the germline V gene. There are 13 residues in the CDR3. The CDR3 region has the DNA TGTGCCAGCAGCCGTCAGGAACAAGAGACCCAGTACTTC. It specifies CASSRQEQETQYF.

The CDR3 sequence is CASERAWGPNTGELFF. The CDR3 coding sequence is TGCGCCAGCGAAAGGGCGTGGGGGCCGAACACCGGGGAGCTGTTTTTT. The rearrangement uses TRBV5-1 and TRBJ2-2, with D perhaps TRBD1 (6 bases). Germline assignment: CDR1 SGHRS and CDR2 YFSETQ. Trimming pared 7 bases from V and 0 bases from J, leaving 16 bases between. The CDR3 covers 16 residues.

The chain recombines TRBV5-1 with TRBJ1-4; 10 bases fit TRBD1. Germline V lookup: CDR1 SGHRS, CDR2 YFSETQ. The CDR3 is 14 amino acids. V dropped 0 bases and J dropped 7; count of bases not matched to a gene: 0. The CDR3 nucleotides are TGCGCCAGCAGCTTGGGACAGGGGGCTGAAAAACTGTTTTTT. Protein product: CASSLGQGAEKLFF. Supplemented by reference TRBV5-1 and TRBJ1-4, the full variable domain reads KAGVTQTPRYLIKTRGQQVTLSCSPISGHRSVSWYQQTPGQGLQFLFEYFSETQRNKGNFPGRFSGRQFSNSRSEMNVSTLELGDSALYLCASSLGQGAEKLFFGSGTQLSVL.

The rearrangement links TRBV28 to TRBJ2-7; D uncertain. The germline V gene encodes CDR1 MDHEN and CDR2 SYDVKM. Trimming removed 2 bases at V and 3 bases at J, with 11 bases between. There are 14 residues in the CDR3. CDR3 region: CASSLVLSHYEQYF. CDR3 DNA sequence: TGTGCCAGCAGTTTAGTACTTAGCCACTACGAGCAGTACTTC.

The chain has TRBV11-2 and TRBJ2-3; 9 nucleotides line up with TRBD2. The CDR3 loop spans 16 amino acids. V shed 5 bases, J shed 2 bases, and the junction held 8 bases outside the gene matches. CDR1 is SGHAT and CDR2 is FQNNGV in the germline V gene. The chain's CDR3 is CASSLRLADPTDTQYF. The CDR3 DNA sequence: TGTGCCAGCAGCCTTAGACTAGCGGACCCCACAGATACGCAGTATTTT.

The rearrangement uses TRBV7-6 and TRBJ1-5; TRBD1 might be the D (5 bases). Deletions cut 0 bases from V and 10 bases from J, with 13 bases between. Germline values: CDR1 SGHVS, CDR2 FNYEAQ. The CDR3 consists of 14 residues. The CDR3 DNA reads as TGTGCCAGCAGCTTAGCGGGCAGGGTCGCACCCCAGCATTTT. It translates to CASSLAGRVAPQHF.

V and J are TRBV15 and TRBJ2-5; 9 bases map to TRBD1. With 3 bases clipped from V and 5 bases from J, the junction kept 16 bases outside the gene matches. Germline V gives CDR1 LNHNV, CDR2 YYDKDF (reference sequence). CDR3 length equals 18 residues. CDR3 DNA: TGTGCCACCAGCAGCGGACCGGGACAGGGTTCCATATTGGAGACCCAGTACTTC. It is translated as CATSSGPGQGSILETQYF. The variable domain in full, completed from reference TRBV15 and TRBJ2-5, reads DAMVIQNPRYQVTQFGKPVTLSCSQTLNHNVMYWYQQKSSQAPKLLFHYYDKDFNNEADTPDNFQSRRPNTSFCFLDIRSPGLGDTAMYLCATSSGPGQGSILETQYFGPGTRLLVL.

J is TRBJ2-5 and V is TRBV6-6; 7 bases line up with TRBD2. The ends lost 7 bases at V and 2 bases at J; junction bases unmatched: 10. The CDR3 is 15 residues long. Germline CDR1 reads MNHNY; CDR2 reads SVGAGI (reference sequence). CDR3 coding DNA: TGTGCCAGCAATCTGGGAGGGGCGGGTCAAGAGACCCAGTACTTC. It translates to CASNLGGAGQETQYF.

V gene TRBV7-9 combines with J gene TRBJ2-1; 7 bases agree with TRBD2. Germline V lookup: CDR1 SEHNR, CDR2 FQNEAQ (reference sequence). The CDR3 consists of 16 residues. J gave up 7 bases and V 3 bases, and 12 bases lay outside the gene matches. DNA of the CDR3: TGTGCCAGCAGCTTTACTAGCGCATACGTCTGGAATGAGCAGTTCTTC. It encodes CASSFTSAYVWNEQFF.